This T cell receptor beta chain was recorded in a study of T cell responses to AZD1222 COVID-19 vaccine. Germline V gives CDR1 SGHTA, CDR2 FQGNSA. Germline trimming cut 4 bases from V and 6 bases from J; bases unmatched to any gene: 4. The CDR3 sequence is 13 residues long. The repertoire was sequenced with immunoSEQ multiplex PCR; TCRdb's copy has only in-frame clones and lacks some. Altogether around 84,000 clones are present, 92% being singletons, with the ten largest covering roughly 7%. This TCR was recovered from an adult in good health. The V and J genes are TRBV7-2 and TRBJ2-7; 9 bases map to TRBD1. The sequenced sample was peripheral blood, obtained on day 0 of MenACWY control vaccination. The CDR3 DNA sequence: TGTGCCAGCAGCTCGGACAGGGGTGGCGAGCAGTACTTC. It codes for CASSSDRGGEQYF. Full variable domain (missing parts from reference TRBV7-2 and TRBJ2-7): GAGVSQSPSNKVTEKGKDVELRCDPISGHTALYWYRQSLGQGLEFLIYFQGNSAPDKSGLPSDRFSAERTGGSVSTLTIQRTQQEDSAVYLCASSSDRGGEQYFGPGTRLTVT.